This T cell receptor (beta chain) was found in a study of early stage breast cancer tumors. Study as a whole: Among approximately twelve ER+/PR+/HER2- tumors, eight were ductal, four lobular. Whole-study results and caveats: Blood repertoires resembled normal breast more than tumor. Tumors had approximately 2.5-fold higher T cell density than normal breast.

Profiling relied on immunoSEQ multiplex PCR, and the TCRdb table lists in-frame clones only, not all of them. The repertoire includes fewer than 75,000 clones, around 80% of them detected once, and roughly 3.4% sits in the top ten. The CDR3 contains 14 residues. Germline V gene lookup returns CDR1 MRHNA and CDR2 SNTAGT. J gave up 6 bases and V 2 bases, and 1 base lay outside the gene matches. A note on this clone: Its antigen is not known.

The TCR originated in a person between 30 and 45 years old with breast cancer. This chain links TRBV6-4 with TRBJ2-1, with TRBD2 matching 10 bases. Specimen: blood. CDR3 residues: CASSDLAGANEQFF. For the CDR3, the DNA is TGTGCCAGCAGTGACCTAGCGGGAGCCAATGAGCAGTTCTTC.